This T cell receptor beta chain was obtained from a study of blood T cell repertoires in COVID-19. Study in general: Both acute and convalescent COVID-19 samples were obtained from the United States, Italy and Spain. PBMCs, B-cell-depleted T cells, or T cells provided the cDNA or gDNA that made up the material.

Germline lookup yields CDR1 SGHTA and CDR2 FQGTGA. Trimming took 5 bases from V and 5 from J; bases not matched to a gene: 8. There are 15 residues in the CDR3. Participants were aged about 18 to 89 years from approximately 24 US areas. Per the original data handling: Amplification of reference gene primers was used by the study to estimate nucleated cell counts. Only in-frame clones appear in the TCRdb table, and some are missing; sequencing was by immunoSEQ multiplex PCR. The D gene and trimming were derived from the DNA, and the V and J assignments and clone size from that table. The sample includes roughly 360,000 clones, 85% to 90% of them seen just once.

The chain links TRBV7-3 to TRBJ2-2; 7 bases are shared with TRBD1. The sample was PBMCs or T cells enriched from blood (not recorded which). The receptor was derived from a young woman with acute COVID-19. The CDR3 DNA follows: TGTGCCAGCAGCCTGAACTCGGACAGGACCGGGGAGCTGTTTTTT. Translated, it gives CASSLNSDRTGELFF.